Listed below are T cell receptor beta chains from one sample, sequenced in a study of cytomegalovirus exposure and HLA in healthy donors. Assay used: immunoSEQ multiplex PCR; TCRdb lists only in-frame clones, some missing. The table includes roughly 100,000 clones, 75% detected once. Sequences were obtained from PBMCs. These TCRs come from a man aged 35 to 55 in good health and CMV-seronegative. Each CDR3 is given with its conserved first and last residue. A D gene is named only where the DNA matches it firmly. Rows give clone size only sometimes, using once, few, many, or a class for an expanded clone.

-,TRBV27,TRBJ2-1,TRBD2,TGTGCCAGCAGTTTAGGGCGGGGGGAGCAGTTCTTC,CASSLGRGEQFF
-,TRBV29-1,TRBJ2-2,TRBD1,TGCAGCGTTGAATACAGGGGTTACACCGGGGAGCTGTTTTTT,CSVEYRGYTGELFF
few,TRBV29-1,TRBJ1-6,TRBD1,TGCAGCGCTTCGACAGGGGTGGGTTCACCCCTCCACTTT,CSASTGVGSPLHF
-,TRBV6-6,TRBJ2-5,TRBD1,TGTGCCAGCAGTTCGGACAGGGGGGAGACCCAGTACTTC,CASSSDRGETQYF
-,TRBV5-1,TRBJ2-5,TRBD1,TGCGCCAGCAGCTTAGGGGACAGGGGGCTACAAGAGACCCAGTACTTC,CASSLGDRGLQETQYF
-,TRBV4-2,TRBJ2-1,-,TGTGCCAGCGGAAGACAGGCAGAGCAGTTCTTC,CASGRQAEQFF
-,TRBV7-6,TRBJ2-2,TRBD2,TGTGCCAGCAGCCTTGGACTAGCGGGCACCGGGGAGCTGTTTTTT,CASSLGLAGTGELFF
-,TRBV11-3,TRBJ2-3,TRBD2,TGTGCCAGCAGCTTAGACTCAAGCGGGGGGGGTGCAGATACGCAGTATTTT,CASSLDSSGGGADTQYF
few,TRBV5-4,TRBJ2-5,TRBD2,TGTGCCAGCAGTATGGCCGGGGGGGGAGAGACCCAGTACTTC,CASSMAGGGETQYF
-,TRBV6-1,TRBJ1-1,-,TGTGCCAGCAGTGCCCTGCGGGGGACTGAAGCTTTCTTT,CASSALRGTEAFF
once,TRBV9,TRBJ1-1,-,TGTGCCAGCAGCCCTCGGGGGGACACTGAAGCTTTCTTT,CASSPRGDTEAFF
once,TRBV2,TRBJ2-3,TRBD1,TGTGCCAGCAGACAGGACAGGCACACAGATACGCAGTATTTT,CASRQDRHTDTQYF
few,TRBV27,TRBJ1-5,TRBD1,TGTGCCAGCAGCCCGGGACAGGGGATCAATCAGCCCCAGCATTTT,CASSPGQGINQPQHF
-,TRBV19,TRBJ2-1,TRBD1,TGTGCCAGTAGTATAGGGACAGGGGGCCCCTACAATGAGCAGTTCTTC,CASSIGTGGPYNEQFF
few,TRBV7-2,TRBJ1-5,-,TGTGCCAGCAGCTCTAGGAATCAGCCCCAGCATTTT,CASSSRNQPQHF
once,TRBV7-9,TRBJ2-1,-,TGTGCCAGCAGCTCGGGTGACAATGAGCAGTTCTTC,CASSSGDNEQFF
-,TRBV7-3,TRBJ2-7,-,TGTGCCAGCAGCTTAGGTTCAGGGGCCTACGAGCAGTACTTC,CASSLGSGAYEQYF
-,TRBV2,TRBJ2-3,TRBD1,TGTGCCAGCAGCCCCTGGACAGGGAGCACAGATACGCAGTATTTT,CASSPWTGSTDTQYF
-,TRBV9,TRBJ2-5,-,TGTGCCAGCAGCGTAGCGGTTCGGGCGACAGCCAATGAGTACCAAGAGACCCAGTACTTC,CASSVAVRATANEYQETQYF
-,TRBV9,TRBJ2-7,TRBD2,TGTGCCAGCAGCGTAGGACTAGCGGGGGCCTACGAGCAGTACTTC,CASSVGLAGAYEQYF
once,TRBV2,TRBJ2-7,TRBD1,TGTGCCAGCAGTGTTCGGACAGGGCCTAGCTACGAGCAGTACTTC,CASSVRTGPSYEQYF
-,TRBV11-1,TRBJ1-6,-,TGTGCCAGCAGCTTATATGGCAGCGGTGTCAATTCACCCCTCCACTTT,CASSLYGSGVNSPLHF
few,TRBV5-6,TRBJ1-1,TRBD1,TGTGCCAGCAGCTCCCCATGGCTGGACAGGGTCAGGGGAGTCACTGAAGCTTTCTTT,CASSSPWLDRVRGVTEAFF
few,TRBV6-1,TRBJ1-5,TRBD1,TGTGCCAGCAAGGGACAGGGCCGTAATCAGCCCCAGCATTTT,CASKGQGRNQPQHF
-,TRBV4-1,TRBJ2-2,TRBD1,TGCGCCAGCAGCCCGGGACAGGGGAACACCGGGGAGCTGTTTTTT,CASSPGQGNTGELFF
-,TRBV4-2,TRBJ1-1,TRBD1,TGTGCCAGCAGCCAAGTCGACAGGGAGACTGAAGCTTTCTTT,CASSQVDRETEAFF
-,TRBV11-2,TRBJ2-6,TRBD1,TGTGCCAGCAGCTCCGGGACAGGGGGCCTTTCTGGGGCCAACGTCCTGACTTTC,CASSSGTGGLSGANVLTF
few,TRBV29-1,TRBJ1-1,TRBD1,TGCAGCGTTGTGGGACAGGGGAGAACTGAAGCTTTCTTT,CSVVGQGRTEAFF
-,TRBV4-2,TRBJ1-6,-,TGTGCCAGCAGCCAAGATCCGCAGGGCTTGTCACCCCTCCTCTTT,CASSQDPQGLSPLLF